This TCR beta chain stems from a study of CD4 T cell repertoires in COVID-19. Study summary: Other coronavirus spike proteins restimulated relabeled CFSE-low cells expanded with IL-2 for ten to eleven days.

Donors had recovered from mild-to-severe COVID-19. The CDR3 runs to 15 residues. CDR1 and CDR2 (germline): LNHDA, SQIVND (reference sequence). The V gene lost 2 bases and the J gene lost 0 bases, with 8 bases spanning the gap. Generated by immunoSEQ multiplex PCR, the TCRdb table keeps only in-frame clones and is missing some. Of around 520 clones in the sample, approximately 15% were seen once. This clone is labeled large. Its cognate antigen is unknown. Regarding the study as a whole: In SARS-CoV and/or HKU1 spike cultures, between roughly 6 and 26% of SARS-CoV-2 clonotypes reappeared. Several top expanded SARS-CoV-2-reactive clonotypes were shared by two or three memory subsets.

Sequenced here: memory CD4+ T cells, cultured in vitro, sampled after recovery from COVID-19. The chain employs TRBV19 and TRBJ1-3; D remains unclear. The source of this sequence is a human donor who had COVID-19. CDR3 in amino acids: CASSIKHHSGNTIYF. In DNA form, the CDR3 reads TGTGCCAGTAGTATAAAACATCACTCTGGAAACACCATATATTTT.